Listed here are 29 T cell receptor beta chains from one sample, sequenced in a study of PD-1 blockade in classical Hodgkin lymphoma. The repertoire was sequenced with immunoSEQ multiplex PCR; TCRdb's copy has only in-frame clones and lacks some. Seen here are 30,000 to 50,000 clones, 76% observed once, and the top ten hold approximately 10%. Every single patient, without exception, relapsed after autologous stem cell transplantation, and brentuximab vedotin exposure varied. The sample consisted of peripheral blood mononuclear cells (PBMCs), taken at baseline. The origin of the receptors is a human donor with classical Hodgkin lymphoma.

The chain is built from TRBV19 and TRBJ2-4; D tentatively reads TRBD1 or TRBD2 (5 bases each). CDR1 and CDR2 (germline): LNHDA, SQIVND (reference sequence). The CDR3 is 13 amino acids. Trimming removed 3 bases from V and 9 bases from J, with 12 bases in between. CDR3 sequence: CASSISGTPIQYF. As DNA, the CDR3 is TGTGCCAGTAGTATTTCCGGGACCCCCATTCAGTACTTC.

V usage is TRBV5-1 and J usage is TRBJ2-7; 8 bases match TRBD2. The CDR3 spans 14 residues. The V gene's germline CDR1 is SGHRS and CDR2 YFSETQ. V shed 0 bases and J 4 bases; nucleotides not matched to a gene: 3. CDR3 protein: CASSLAVAGYEQYF. Here the CDR3 DNA reads TGCGCCAGCAGCTTGGCGGTAGCGGGGTACGAGCAGTACTTC.

This chain uses TRBV5-6 with TRBJ2-5, with D perhaps TRBD1 (5 bases). Germline loops: CDR1 SGHDT, CDR2 YYEEEE. The length of the CDR3 is 14 residues. V lost 4 bases and J lost 5, with 15 bases in between. CDR3 region: CASSVSAGSETQYF. Here the CDR3 DNA reads TGTGCCAGCAGCGTCTCGGCAGGGTCCGAGACCCAGTACTTC.

Remarks on this clone: A read error may produce the germline difference seen at one junction end. The rearrangement uses TRBV7-7 and TRBJ2-7; no reliable D call. CDR3 length equals 14 residues. In germline, CDR1 is SSHAT, CDR2 FNYEAQ (reference sequence). CDR3 amino acids: CASSLESLSYEQYF. In DNA form, the CDR3 reads TGTGCTAGCAGCTTAGAGTCTTTATCCTACGAGCAGTACTTC.

The chain uses TRBV5-5 and TRBJ1-4, with D uncertain. Per germline, CDR1 SGHKS and CDR2 YYEKEE (reference sequence). This CDR3 contains 15 residues. V was clipped by 1 base and J by 4 bases, with 11 bases between them. CDR3 coding DNA: TGTGCCAGCAGCTTGAGTGCCAGCAGTAATGAAAAACTGTTTTTT. This sequence encodes CASSLSASSNEKLFF.

This clone has a handful of counts. CDR3 residues: CASSFTLAGDYEQYF. The CDR3 nucleotides are TGTGCCAGCAGTTTTACGCTAGCGGGGGATTACGAGCAGTACTTC. The V and J genes are TRBV28 and TRBJ2-7; TRBD2 matches 10 bases. The length of the CDR3 is 15 residues. Germline assignment: CDR1 MDHEN and CDR2 SYDVKM. The V and J ends lost 3 bases and 4 bases, in that order; junction bases with no gene match: 6.

The chain combines TRBV6-1 with TRBJ2-7; maybe TRBD2 (5 bases). The V end was cut by 7 bases, the J end by 3 bases, with 13 bases between. This CDR3 spans 13 amino acids. Germline V gives CDR1 MNHNS, CDR2 SASEGT. CDR3 sequence (DNA): TGTGCCAGCATGAGGACTGGGGTCTACGAGCAGTACTTC. It encodes CASMRTGVYEQYF.

This clone has a single count. This chain joins TRBV18 and TRBJ1-1; TRBD1 might be the D (6 bases). Germline V CDR1 and CDR2: KGHSH, LQKENI. Deletions cut 3 bases from V and 1 base from J, with 12 bases between. This CDR3 contains 15 residues. This CDR3 is CASSPSIQGNTEAFF. The CDR3 nucleotides are TGTGCCAGCTCACCTTCAATACAGGGGAACACTGAAGCTTTCTTT. Complete variable domain (other parts from reference TRBV18 and TRBJ1-1): NAGVMQNPRHLVRRRGQEARLRCSPMKGHSHVYWYRQLPEEGLKFMVYLQKENIIDESGMPKERFSAEFPKEGPSILRIQQVVRGDSAAYFCASSPSIQGNTEAFFGQGTRLTVV.

This clone is termed medium-sized. The chain combines TRBV6-6 with TRBJ1-5; D ambiguous. The ends were cut back, 2 bases at V and 5 bases at J, with 7 bases in the middle. The CDR3 totals 13 residues. Germline CDR1 reads MNHNY; CDR2 reads SVGAGI (reference sequence). As DNA, the CDR3 is TGTGCCAGCAGTTACAGTTCCGATCAGCCCCAGCATTTT. Amino acids: CASSYSSDQPQHF.

This chain connects TRBV5-4 to TRBJ2-1; D might be TRBD1 (6 bases). The CDR3 runs 12 residues. V was shortened by 5 bases and J by 9 bases, with 12 bases between the two germline ends. The germline V gene encodes CDR1 SGHNT and CDR2 YYREEE (reference sequence). The chain's CDR3 is CASRSGESEQFF. The CDR3 DNA sequence: TGTGCCAGCAGATCAGGGGAGAGTGAGCAGTTCTTC.

The chain recombines TRBV7-6 with TRBJ2-5, with D unresolved. Trimming cost V 4 bases and J 1 base, with 7 bases left between them. The CDR3 totals 13 residues. The germline gives CDR1 SGHVS, CDR2 FNYEAQ. CDR3 in amino acids: CASSSVPQETQYF. CDR3 bases: TGTGCCAGCAGCTCCGTGCCCCAAGAGACCCAGTACTTC.

The chain links TRBV5-1 to TRBJ2-3, with 10 bases identical to TRBD1. This CDR3 spans 15 amino acids. Germline trimming cut 5 bases from V and 1 base from J; bases unmatched to any gene: 4. Germline assignment: CDR1 SGHRS and CDR2 YFSETQ. CDR3 DNA: TGCGCCAGCAGGACCGGGACAGGGGGCACAGATACGCAGTATTTT. It is translated as CASRTGTGGTDTQYF.

This clone was found a few times. The rearrangement joins TRBV29-1 to TRBJ1-1; D gene ambiguous. Germline V gene data show CDR1 as SQVTM and CDR2 as ANQGSEA. This CDR3 contains 11 residues. V was pared by 5 bases and J by 3 bases, with 7 bases between. The CDR3 loop is CSVKGYTEAFF. CDR3 coding DNA: TGCAGCGTTAAGGGTTACACTGAAGCTTTCTTT.

V is TRBV7-9 and J is TRBJ2-2; the D gene could be TRBD1 or TRBD2 (5 bases each). Germline-derived CDR1 and CDR2 are SEHNR and FQNEAQ (reference sequence). The CDR3 spans 15 residues. Trimming left V 8 bases short and J 6 bases short, with 19 bases between. The CDR3 here is CASEGGSKGSGELFF. The CDR3, as DNA: TGTGCCAGCGAGGGCGGCTCGAAGGGGTCCGGGGAGCTGTTTTTT.

This clone appeared a few times. The V call is TRBV10-3, the J call TRBJ2-1; D is perhaps TRBD1 (5 bases). Germline assignment: CDR1 ENHRY and CDR2 SYGVKD. Deletions cut 3 bases from V and 4 bases from J, with 10 bases between. This CDR3 is 14 amino acids long. The DNA of the CDR3 is TGTGCCATCAGTGATGAGACAGCTTACAATGAGCAGTTCTTC. Its protein product is CAISDETAYNEQFF.

This clone was picked up a small number of times. The V and J genes are TRBV5-1 and TRBJ1-6; D may be TRBD1 (6 bases). CDR1 is SGHRS and CDR2 is YFSETQ in the germline V gene. CDR3 length: 21 amino acids. Trimming stripped 2 bases from V and 10 bases from J, with 34 bases between. This CDR3 reads CASSFGRGGNKRRPLWSPLHF. CDR3 bases: TGCGCCAGCAGCTTCGGTCGAGGGGGGAACAAACGGCGCCCATTATGGTCACCCCTCCACTTT.

This clone showed up just once. The gene calls are TRBV5-6 and TRBJ2-7; 12 positions match TRBD2. Germline trimming cut 1 base from V and 9 bases from J; bases unmatched to any gene: 11. The germline gives CDR1 SGHDT, CDR2 YYEEEE. The CDR3 spans 16 residues. The CDR3 region has the DNA TGTGCCAGCAGCTTGACGAGACTAGCGGGAGTCCGGGGGCAGTACTTC. Translated, it gives CASSLTRLAGVRGQYF. The complete variable domain, with remaining parts taken from reference TRBV5-6 and TRBJ2-7, reads DAGVTQSPTHLIKTRGQQVTLRCSPKSGHDTVSWYQQALGQGPQFIFQYYEEEERQRGNFPDRFSGHQFPNYSSELNVNALLLGDSALYLCASSLTRLAGVRGQYFGPGTRLTVT.

This clone appeared a single time. The genes are TRBV2 and TRBJ1-5; D is perhaps TRBD1 (6 bases). The V end was cut by 3 bases, the J end by 0 bases, with 18 bases between. Germline CDR1 reads SNHLY; CDR2 reads FYNNEI. CDR3 length: 18 amino acids. The CDR3 DNA reads as TGTGCCAGCAGTGACAGTGTGGACAGTCATTATAGCAATCAGCCCCAGCATTTT. Residues: CASSDSVDSHYSNQPQHF.

This clone showed up just once. The V call is TRBV28, the J call TRBJ1-1; the match to TRBD1 covers 7 bases. The CDR3 runs 15 residues. Germline V gives CDR1 MDHEN, CDR2 SYDVKM. After removal of 1 base from V and 10 bases from J, the junction contained 12 bases not matched to a gene. The CDR3 is CASSLFGLTGRGAFF. The CDR3 region has the DNA TGTGCCAGCAGTTTATTTGGGCTGACAGGGCGAGGAGCTTTCTTT.

V and J are TRBV28 and TRBJ2-7, with D unclear. This CDR3 is built from 11 residues. The germline V gene has CDR1 MDHEN and CDR2 SYDVKM. V lost 2 bases and J 5 bases, leaving 4 bases between the germline ends. CDR3 protein: CASSLVHEQYF. The CDR3 coding sequence is TGTGCCAGCAGTTTAGTCCACGAGCAGTACTTC.

This chain joins TRBV14 and TRBJ1-1, with a tentative D call TRBD1 (5 bases). The CDR3 contains 13 residues. Germline V gene data show CDR1 as SGHDN and CDR2 as FVKESK. Trimming took 1 base from V and 10 from J, leaving 13 bases between them. The CDR3 DNA sequence: TGTGCCAGCAGCCAAGTACGGGGGAGGCGAGCTTTCTTT. Protein: CASSQVRGRRAFF.

The chain joins TRBV11-2 to TRBJ2-7, with 9 bases lining up with TRBD2. The CDR3 is made up of 17 amino acids. With V trimmed by 2 bases and J by 6 bases, 14 bases remained unmatched. In germline, CDR1 is SGHAT, CDR2 FQNNGV. CDR3: CASSLFAGGALEAEQYF. In DNA form, the CDR3 reads TGTGCCAGCAGCTTATTCGCGGGGGGGGCGCTTGAGGCCGAGCAGTACTTC. The complete variable domain, with remaining parts taken from reference TRBV11-2 and TRBJ2-7, reads EAGVAQSPRYKIIEKRQSVAFWCNPISGHATLYWYQQILGQGPKLLIQFQNNGVVDDSQLPKDRFSAERLKGVDSTLKIQPAKLEDSAVYLCASSLFAGGALEAEQYFGPGTRLTVT.

The chain links TRBV19 to TRBJ1-1, with D possibly being TRBD1 (5 bases). The germline gives CDR1 LNHDA, CDR2 SQIVND (reference sequence). V was pared by 3 bases and J by 3 bases, with 8 bases between. CDR3 length: 13 residues. The CDR3 sequence: CASSIGGYTEAFF. The CDR3 DNA reads TGTGCCAGTAGTATTGGGGGGTACACTGAAGCTTTCTTT.

V usage is TRBV30 and J usage is TRBJ2-2; perhaps TRBD2 as D (7 bases). The CDR3 is made up of 15 amino acids. The V end lost 3 bases, the J end lost 5 bases, and 16 bases lay between the germline ends. Germline V CDR1 and CDR2: GTSNPN, SVGIG (reference sequence). The CDR3 sequence is CAWRAPGGRTGELFF. The CDR3 coding sequence is TGTGCCTGGAGAGCTCCGGGGGGCCGAACCGGGGAGCTGTTTTTT.

This sequence joins TRBV28 and TRBJ1-1, with 7 bases aligning to TRBD1. The V and J ends lost 3 bases and 4 bases, in that order; junction bases with no gene match: 8. Per the germline V gene, CDR1 is MDHEN and CDR2 is SYDVKM. The CDR3 covers 15 residues. CDR3 residues: CASSFLDRAPTEAFF. The CDR3 DNA follows: TGTGCCAGCAGTTTCCTTGACAGGGCCCCCACTGAAGCTTTCTTT.

This clone has just a few counts. The V call is TRBV5-6, the J call TRBJ1-2; D remains ambiguous. Germline V gives CDR1 SGHDT, CDR2 YYEEEE. CDR3 length: 15 amino acids. V gave up 1 base and J gave up 3 bases, with 13 bases separating them. The CDR3 loop is CASSLYWGEDYGYTF. The CDR3 DNA follows: TGTGCCAGCAGCTTGTACTGGGGAGAAGACTATGGCTACACCTTC.

This clone was recorded a few times. The CDR3 region has the DNA TGTGCCAGCAGCCCCGGGACTAGCGGGTACGAGCAGTACTTC. Translation gives CASSPGTSGYEQYF. The chain links TRBV28 to TRBJ2-7; 12 positions match TRBD2. The CDR3 extends over 14 amino acids. Germline CDR1 reads MDHEN; CDR2 reads SYDVKM. V was clipped by 6 bases and J by 4 bases; unmatched bases: 4.

V is TRBV4-1 and J is TRBJ2-1; a weak D match, TRBD2 (6 bases). CDR3 length: 16 residues. CDR1 is MGHRA and CDR2 is YSYEKL in the germline V gene. V lost 4 bases, J lost 4 bases, and 17 bases lay in between. The DNA for the CDR3 is TGCGCCAGCAGCCGCAACTCCGGGACTGGATACAATGAGCAGTTCTTC. This sequence encodes CASSRNSGTGYNEQFF.

This clone was counted once. The J gene is TRBJ2-1, the V gene TRBV6-5; D unresolved. Trimming left V 2 bases short and J 3 bases short, with 11 bases between. Germline CDR1 MNHEY, CDR2 SVGAGI. The CDR3 has 15 amino acids. The CDR3: CASSYALRFYNEQFF. Written as DNA, the CDR3 is TGTGCCAGCAGTTACGCGCTCCGGTTCTACAATGAGCAGTTCTTC.